The following is a T cell receptor beta chain sequence with its context. This sample is drawn from a study of blood T cell repertoires in COVID-19. Sequencing was performed with immunoSEQ multiplex PCR; in TCRdb, only in-frame clones are kept and a portion is missing. The repertoire holds about 43,000 clones, with about four fifths as singletons. Germline V gene sequence: CDR1 SGHRS, CDR2 YFSETQ. The CDR3 sequence is 15 residues long. Trimming cost V 2 bases and J 4 bases; bases outside gene matches: 4. Sequencing used peripheral blood. The receptor comes from a woman aged 55-70 years with acute or convalescent COVID-19. The rearrangement links TRBV5-1 to TRBJ2-5, with 11 bases lining up with TRBD1. In nucleotides, the CDR3 is TGCGCCAGCAGCTTTAGGACAGGGGGCGGAGAGACCCAGTACTTC. It encodes CASSFRTGGGETQYF.